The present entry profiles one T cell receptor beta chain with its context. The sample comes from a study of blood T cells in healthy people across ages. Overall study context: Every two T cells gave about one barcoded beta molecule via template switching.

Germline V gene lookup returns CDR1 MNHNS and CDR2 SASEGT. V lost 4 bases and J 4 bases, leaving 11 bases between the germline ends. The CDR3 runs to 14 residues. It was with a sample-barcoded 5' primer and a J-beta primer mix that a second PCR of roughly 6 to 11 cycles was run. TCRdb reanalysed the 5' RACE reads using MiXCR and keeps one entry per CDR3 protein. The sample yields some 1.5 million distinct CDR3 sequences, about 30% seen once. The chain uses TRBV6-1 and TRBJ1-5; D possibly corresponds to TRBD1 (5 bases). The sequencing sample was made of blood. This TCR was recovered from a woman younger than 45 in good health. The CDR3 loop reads CASSVVGVNQPQHF. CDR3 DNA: TGTGCCAGCAGTGTTGTAGGGGTAAATCAGCCCCAGCATTTT.